The rows below give T cell receptor beta chains drawn from one sample of a study of T cell responses to AZD1222 COVID-19 vaccine. The repertoire was sequenced with immunoSEQ multiplex PCR; TCRdb's copy has only in-frame clones and lacks some. The table has approximately 220,000 clones, roughly 91% seen once. The sample was peripheral blood, taken on day 0 of MenACWY control vaccination. The receptors here all came from an adult in good health. Each CDR3 is given with its conserved first and last residue. Each record gives: V gene, CDR3 protein.

v_gene: TRBV3-1/TRBV3-2
CDR3aa: CASSQSGTDTQYF

v_gene: TRBV18
CDR3aa: CASSLTGTPGQGYTF

v_gene: TRBV18
CDR3aa: CASSDLYEQYF

v_gene: TRBV3-1/TRBV3-2
CDR3aa: CASSLRPNYEQYF

v_gene: TRBV18
CDR3aa: CASSTGTGNTIYF

v_gene: TRBV5-1
CDR3aa: CASSRQGTGSGNTIYF

v_gene: TRBV5-1
CDR3aa: CASSLGGVGAEAFF

v_gene: TRBV10-3
CDR3aa: CAISRPRGTEAFF

v_gene: TRBV6-1
CDR3aa: CASSEAARTSGNTIYF

v_gene: TRBV13
CDR3aa: CASSRRQGGDEKLFF

v_gene: TRBV30
CDR3aa: CAWTDRGPRGYTF

v_gene: TRBV7-2
CDR3aa: CASSSDRGHQPQHF

v_gene: TRBV19
CDR3aa: CASRSPDGNYGYTF

v_gene: TRBV7-9
CDR3aa: CASSLDPRQGTNEKLFF

v_gene: TRBV7-2
CDR3aa: CASSPSGGRTNEKLFF

v_gene: TRBV2
CDR3aa: CASSGPRGGATGELFF

v_gene: TRBV7-2
CDR3aa: CASSLERANTEAFF

v_gene: TRBV3-1/TRBV3-2
CDR3aa: CASSQVGVNTEAFF

v_gene: TRBV5-1
CDR3aa: CASSLLRGTIDGYTF

v_gene: TRBV5-1
CDR3aa: CASSWGQGFTEAFF

v_gene: TRBV3-1/TRBV3-2
CDR3aa: CASSQASGNEKLFF

v_gene: TRBV11-2
CDR3aa: CASSLGREAFF

v_gene: TRBV30
CDR3aa: CAWSRGDDQPQHF

v_gene: TRBV5-1
CDR3aa: CASSLPGQGAYEQYF

v_gene: TRBV12-3/TRBV12-4
CDR3aa: CASSFGSYGYTF